This TCR beta chain was obtained from a study of blood T cells in healthy people across ages. V dropped 4 bases and J dropped 5; count of bases not matched to a gene: 6. The CDR3 sequence is 15 residues long. Germline V gene lookup returns CDR1 SGHRS and CDR2 YFSETQ. A J-beta primer mix and a sample-barcoded 5' primer were used in a second PCR of roughly 6 to 11 cycles. Tags on each cDNA molecule came from a template-switch adaptor with 12 random nucleotides. TCRdb recomputed calls from the 5' RACE reads with MiXCR, one row per CDR3 protein. The sample contains about 620,000 distinct CDR3 sequences, around 20% of which appear only once. With each sample, at least 5 micrograms of total RNA were extracted. This clonotype has a count of ten or more. Its antigen is still unknown. Study-level points and caveats: As age increased, TCR beta diversity per million T cells fell in a roughly linear fashion.

This clonotype originated in a man aged 65 to 79 in good health. Input material: blood. The chain uses TRBV5-1 and TRBJ2-5; 12 bases agree with TRBD2. The CDR3 spells CASSRLAGVQETQYF. The CDR3 DNA reads as TGCGCCAGCAGCCGACTAGCGGGAGTCCAGGAGACCCAGTACTTC. Complete variable domain (other parts from reference TRBV5-1 and TRBJ2-5): KAGVTQTPRYLIKTRGQQVTLSCSPISGHRSVSWYQQTPGQGLQFLFEYFSETQRNKGNFPGRFSGRQFSNSRSEMNVSTLELGDSALYLCASSRLAGVQETQYFGPGTRLLVL.